The sequence of this T cell receptor (beta chain) was determined in a study of fetal regulatory T cell absence and autoimmunity. V lost 4 bases, J lost 4 bases, and 5 bases stayed unmatched. The CDR3 extends over 15 amino acids. Germline V gene lookup returns CDR1 MGHDK and CDR2 SYGVNS. The assay was immunoSEQ multiplex PCR, and TCRdb's table has in-frame clones only and misses some. The sample shows around 100,000 clones, 72% of them seen only once. Sequencing used pancreas tissue. The chain uses TRBV25-1 and TRBJ1-1; 11 bases are shared with TRBD1. The sequence was collected from a male donor with IPEX syndrome. The CDR3 is CASSVLGTGGTEAFF. The DNA of the CDR3 is TGTGCCAGCAGTGTCCTTGGGACAGGGGGCACTGAAGCTTTCTTT.